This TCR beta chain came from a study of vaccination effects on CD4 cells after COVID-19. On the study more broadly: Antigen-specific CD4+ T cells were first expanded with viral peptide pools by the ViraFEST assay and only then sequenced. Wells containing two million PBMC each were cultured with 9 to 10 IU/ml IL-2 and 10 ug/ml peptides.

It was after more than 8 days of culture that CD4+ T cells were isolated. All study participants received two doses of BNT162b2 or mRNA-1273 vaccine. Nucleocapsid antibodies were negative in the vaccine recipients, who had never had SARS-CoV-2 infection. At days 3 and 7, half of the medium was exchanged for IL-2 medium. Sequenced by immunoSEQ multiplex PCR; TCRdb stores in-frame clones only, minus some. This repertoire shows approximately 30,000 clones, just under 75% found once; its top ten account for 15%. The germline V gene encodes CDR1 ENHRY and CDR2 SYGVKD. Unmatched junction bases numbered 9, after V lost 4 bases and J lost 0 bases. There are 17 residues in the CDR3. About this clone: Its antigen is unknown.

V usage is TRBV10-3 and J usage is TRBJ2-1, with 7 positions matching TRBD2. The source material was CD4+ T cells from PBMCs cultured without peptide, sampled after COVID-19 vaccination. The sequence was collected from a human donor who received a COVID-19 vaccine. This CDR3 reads CAISARGGGSSYNEQFF. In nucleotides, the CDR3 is TGTGCCATCAGTGCCCGAGGCGGGGGAAGCTCCTACAATGAGCAGTTCTTC.